Reported below is one T cell receptor beta chain. As handled by the study authors: How many nucleated cells were present was estimated from reference gene primer amplification. Some clones are missing from TCRdb's copy, which holds only in-frame ones; the method was immunoSEQ multiplex PCR. V and J calls plus clone size are reproduced from that table; the DNA served to infer D and trimming. Found here are about 250,000 clones, around 82% of them singletons; the top ten hold 15% to 19%. Trimming left V 6 bases short and J 8 bases short, with 16 bases between. The CDR3 is made up of 13 amino acids. Germline V CDR1 and CDR2: MDHEN, SYDVKM. These data belong to a study of blood T cell repertoires in COVID-19.

This TCR came from a person between 65 and 79 years old with COVID-19, enrolled during active disease. The sample taken for sequencing was peripheral blood. The chain is built from TRBV28 and TRBJ1-2; the D is unclear. CDR3 sequence: CASSDTERQGYTF. CDR3 DNA: TGTGCCAGCAGCGACACAGAAAGACAAGGCTACACCTTC.